These 23 T cell receptor beta chains originate from one sample sequenced in a study of yellow fever vaccine responses in identical twins. TCRdb re-derived calls from the RT-PCR reads in MiXCR, one entry per CDR3 protein. The data show 9,900 or so distinct CDR3 sequences, over 65% seen once. The sample in question was T cells from blood (PBMCs), unsorted or a sorted subset (not recorded which), obtained before or after yellow fever vaccination (not recorded which). These receptors all stem from a woman aged 18-29 years who received the yellow fever vaccine.

This sequence joins TRBV29-1 and TRBJ1-4, with a possible D match to TRBD1 (6 bases). The CDR3 has 14 residues. Germline CDR1 and CDR2: SQVTM and ANQGSEA. Between the trimmed V and J ends, which lost 4 bases and 2 bases, there was a span of 11 bases. CDR3 sequence: CSVGEGGTNEKLFF. In nucleotides, the CDR3 is TGCAGCGTTGGCGAGGGGGGCACTAATGAAAAACTGTTTTTT. Filled out from reference TRBV29-1 and TRBJ1-4, the complete variable domain reads SAVISQKPSRDICQRGTSLTIQCQVDSQVTMMFWYRQQPGQSLTLIATANQGSEATYESGFVIDKFPISRPNLTFSTLTVSNMSPEDSSIYLCSVGEGGTNEKLFFGSGTQLSVL.

The chain joins TRBV6-5 to TRBJ1-1; D unclear. V was clipped by 4 bases and J by 0 bases, with 15 bases between them. This CDR3 has 16 amino acids. Germline CDR1 MNHEY, CDR2 SVGAGI. In DNA, the CDR3 is TGTGCCAGCAGTTTTGAATTTGGGTCCCTGAACACTGAAGCTTTCTTT. This gives the protein CASSFEFGSLNTEAFF.

This clonotype has only one observation. V usage is TRBV28 and J usage is TRBJ2-7; D call uncertain. Germline loops: CDR1 MDHEN, CDR2 SYDVKM. There are 12 residues in the CDR3. The V gene lost 3 bases and the J gene lost 6 bases, with 9 bases spanning the gap. The CDR3 is CASSLFVGEQYF. CDR3 nucleotides: TGTGCCAGCAGTTTGTTTGTGGGCGAGCAGTACTTC.

The chain is built from TRBV5-1 and TRBJ1-3; the D gene is possibly TRBD1 (6 bases). The CDR3 has 15 residues. The germline V gene has CDR1 SGHRS and CDR2 YFSETQ. V shed 5 bases and J shed 0 bases, with 12 bases lying between them. The CDR3 nucleotides read TGCGCCAGCAGATCTGGGGGCAACTCTGGAAACACCATATATTTT. Translation: CASRSGGNSGNTIYF.

The V call is TRBV28, the J call TRBJ2-1; 7 bases match TRBD2. From germline, CDR1 is MDHEN and CDR2 SYDVKM. This CDR3 contains 16 residues. Germline trimming cut 6 bases from V and 8 bases from J; bases unmatched to any gene: 16. The CDR3 nucleotides read TGTGCCAGCAGCCCTTTCACTAGCGCGTTGTTGGATGAGCAGTTCTTC. This codes for CASSPFTSALLDEQFF.

V gene TRBV4-2 combines with J gene TRBJ1-5, with D possibly TRBD1 on 6 matching bases. Germline CDR1 LGHNA, CDR2 YNFKEQ. Trimming pared 1 base from V and 2 bases from J, leaving 18 bases between. This CDR3 comprises 18 residues. The CDR3 region has the DNA TGTGCCAGCAGCCAAGGTTGGTCTCGGGGGGCAGGCAATCAGCCCCAGCATTTT. Residues: CASSQGWSRGAGNQPQHF.

The chain uses TRBV5-4 and TRBJ1-1, with D possibly TRBD1 on 5 matching bases. Between the trimmed V and J ends, which lost 2 bases and 1 base, there was a span of 9 bases. The germline CDR1 and CDR2 sequences are SGHNT and YYREEE (reference sequence). The CDR3 is made up of 14 amino acids. The CDR3 DNA reads as TGTGCCAGCAGCTTCGAGACAGCGAACACTGAAGCTTTCTTT. The encoded protein is CASSFETANTEAFF.

The V gene is TRBV3-1, the J gene TRBJ2-1; TRBD2 might be the D (7 bases). V lost 2 bases and J 6 bases, leaving 17 bases between the germline ends. The length of the CDR3 is 16 residues. The germline CDR1 and CDR2 sequences are LGHDT and YNNKEL (reference sequence). CDR3 nucleotides: TGTGCCAGCAGCCAAAGGCGGCGAGGGGGGGGCAATGAGCAGTTCTTC. It encodes CASSQRRRGGGNEQFF.

The chain couples TRBV20-1 to TRBJ2-7, with 11 bases aligning to TRBD2. The J segment lost 5 bases and the V segment lost 5 bases, leaving 14 bases of the junction unmatched. There are 16 residues in the CDR3. The V gene's germline CDR1 is DFQATT and CDR2 SNEGSKA (reference sequence). CDR3 coding DNA: TGCAGTGCTCGTCTGGACCGTAGCGGGAGGGATGACGAGCAGTACTTC. It codes for CSARLDRSGRDDEQYF.

Points on this clonotype: No conserved phenylalanine or tryptophan is present at the end of the CDR3, so a read error is the likely explanation. This chain links TRBV6-2 or TRBV6-3 with TRBJ1-1; a weak D match, TRBD1 (5 bases). The V end was cut by 0 bases, the J end by 5 bases, with 7 bases between. The germline gives CDR1 MNHEY, CDR2 SVGEGT. The CDR3 is 13 amino acids. The CDR3 reads CASSYSGTTEAFL. The DNA of the CDR3 is TGTGCCAGCAGTTACTCCGGGACTACTGAAGCTTTCTTA.

The chain combines TRBV6-1 with TRBJ2-7; 10 nucleotides align to TRBD2. After removal of 5 bases from V and 2 bases from J, the junction contained 6 bases not matched to a gene. CDR3 length: 15 residues. The V gene's germline CDR1 is MNHNS and CDR2 SASEGT. Here the CDR3 DNA reads TGTGCCAGCAGTCCCACTAGCGGGACTACCTACGAGCAGTACTTC. This translates into CASSPTSGTTYEQYF.

The chain recombines TRBV29-1 with TRBJ1-2, with 9 bases lining up with TRBD1. From germline, CDR1 is SQVTM and CDR2 ANQGSEA. The V gene end was trimmed by 4 bases and the J gene end by 6 bases; junction bases not matched to a gene: 3. The CDR3 runs 12 residues. The CDR3 DNA reads TGCAGCGTTGGGGACAGGGAACATGGCTACACCTTC. Its protein is CSVGDREHGYTF.

CDR3 DNA sequence: TGTGCCAGCAGGTCAAGGGGGCTTGAAAAACTGTTTTTT. Translation gives CASRSRGLEKLFF. The V and J genes are TRBV25-1 and TRBJ1-4; TRBD1 matches 7 bases. Germline V gives CDR1 MGHDK, CDR2 SYGVNS. This CDR3 has 13 residues. The ends lost 6 bases at V and 7 bases at J; junction bases unmatched: 5.

The chain joins TRBV11-3 to TRBJ2-7, with a weak D call TRBD1 (6 bases). V shed 5 bases and J shed 2 bases, with 25 bases lying between them. The CDR3 has 18 residues. Per germline, CDR1 SGHNT and CDR2 YENEEA. The CDR3 nucleotides read TGTGCCAGCAGCCCGATTGGAGCCGGGACAACGCCAGCCTACGAGCAGTACTTC. Translation gives CASSPIGAGTTPAYEQYF.

The chain couples TRBV15 to TRBJ2-2; no reliable D call. V gave up 0 bases and J gave up 1 base, with 0 bases separating them. Germline CDR1 reads LNHNV; CDR2 reads YYDKDF (reference sequence). The CDR3 runs to 13 residues. As DNA, the CDR3 is TGTGCCACCAGCAGAGAGAACACCGGGGAGCTGTTTTTT. Protein: CATSRENTGELFF.

This clonotype showed up just a few times. This rearrangement joins TRBV7-3 to TRBJ1-2; D is possibly TRBD1 (6 bases). CDR3 length: 17 amino acids. The V gene lost 0 bases and the J gene lost 6 bases, with 20 bases spanning the gap. CDR1 and CDR2 (germline): SGHTA, FQGTGA. The CDR3 DNA reads TGTGCCAGCAGCTTAACTTTTCTTGGACAGAGGAATGATGGCTACACCTTC. As protein: CASSLTFLGQRNDGYTF.

This clonotype was picked up one time. The chain is built from TRBV11-3 and TRBJ2-1; D uncertain. Germline loops: CDR1 SGHNT, CDR2 YENEEA. V shed 6 bases and J shed 6 bases, with 9 bases lying between them. This CDR3 comprises 12 residues. The CDR3 sequence is CASRLPGNEQFF. The CDR3 DNA is TGTGCCAGCAGACTGCCGGGCAATGAGCAGTTCTTC.

This clonotype was recorded once. The chain recombines TRBV27 with TRBJ1-1; no firm D call. Trimming took 6 bases from V and 4 from J, leaving 12 bases between them. This CDR3 is built from 13 residues. Germline CDR1 and CDR2: MNHEY and SMNVEV (reference sequence). The CDR3 DNA reads as TGTGCCAGCAGCCCTTGGAGTGGCACTGAAGCTTTCTTT. This encodes CASSPWSGTEAFF.

V is TRBV2 and J is TRBJ2-3, with TRBD2 matching over 14 bases. The V segment lost 9 bases and the J segment 4 bases; nucleotides outside the gene matches: 6. Germline loops: CDR1 SNHLY, CDR2 FYNNEI. The CDR3 contains 15 residues. The CDR3 protein is CASRLAGGQSDTQYF. DNA of the CDR3: TGTGCCAGTAGACTAGCGGGGGGGCAATCAGATACGCAGTATTTT.

The rearrangement joins TRBV4-2 to TRBJ1-1, with a weak D call TRBD1 (5 bases). The V gene's germline CDR1 is LGHNA and CDR2 YNFKEQ. The CDR3 consists of 13 residues. The V gene lost 6 bases and the J gene lost 4 bases, with 12 bases spanning the gap. The CDR3 spells CASRWGESTEAFF. The CDR3 region has the DNA TGTGCCAGCAGGTGGGGGGAGAGCACTGAAGCTTTCTTT.

The chain is built from TRBV3-1 and TRBJ2-3; D is uncertain. This CDR3 region has 12 residues. Germline assignment: CDR1 LGHDT and CDR2 YNNKEL (reference sequence). Trimming cost V 2 bases and J 4 bases, with 4 bases left between them. DNA for the CDR3: TGTGCCAGCAGCCAACGGCCAGATACGCAGTATTTT. This codes for CASSQRPDTQYF.

The rearrangement joins TRBV12-2 to TRBJ1-2; the D call in the table, TRBD1, was not verified against the DNA. TRBV12-2 is a listed pseudogene. The CDR3 runs to 13 residues. The CDR3 DNA reads as TGTGCAAGTCGGGCGGGGGAGAACTATGGCTACACCTTC. This gives the protein CASRAGENYGYTF.

This rearrangement joins TRBV20-1 to TRBJ2-2; 15 nucleotides line up with TRBD2. V was pared by 1 base and J by 0 bases, with 3 bases of the junction left unmatched. Germline CDR1 reads DFQATT; CDR2 reads SNEGSKA (reference sequence). This CDR3 contains 18 residues. DNA for the CDR3: TGCAGTGCTAGAGCGGGACTAGCGGGGGGTACGAACACCGGGGAGCTGTTTTTT. Translated: CSARAGLAGGTNTGELFF.